The sequence of this T cell receptor beta chain was determined in a study of control samples from healthy donors and cancer patients. The table came from immunoSEQ multiplex PCR; TCRdb's copy has only in-frame clones and leaves some out. The data show 15,000 to 20,000 clones, around 84% seen once. Unmatched junction bases numbered 3, after V lost 7 bases and J lost 4 bases. Looked up from germline, CDR1 is SNHLY and CDR2 is FYNNEI. The CDR3 consists of 12 residues. The table lists this clone with a few counts. The sample was PBMCs. The clonotype was recovered from a woman aged 70-85 years with colorectal cancer. The V call is TRBV2, the J call TRBJ1-2; 7 positions agree with TRBD1. The chain's CDR3 is CASNEGAYGYTF. DNA for the CDR3: TGTGCCAGCAATGAGGGGGCCTATGGCTACACCTTC.